These 12 T cell receptor beta chains share one sample of origin, sequenced in a study of liver allograft versus peripheral blood T cells. Study-level background: Within transplanted livers, the T cell receptor repertoires were examined and compared against the repertoires present in the peripheral blood of liver transplant recipients.

MiXCR, applied by TCRdb to the reads, yields one record per CDR3 protein. The table includes about 14,000 distinct CDR3 sequences, more than 20% detected once. The source is a human patient who had a liver transplant. Among the T cells, some may be from the graft donor.

Within the sample, this clonotype is medium-sized. The chain couples TRBV6-6 to TRBJ1-1, with D tentatively TRBD1 (6 bases). Trimming took off 5 bases at V and 5 bases at J, with 12 bases between the two ends. The CDR3 consists of 13 residues. Germline CDR1 reads MNHNY; CDR2 reads SVGAGI (reference sequence). CDR3 region: CASSLTGSTEAFF. Written as DNA, the CDR3 is TGTGCCAGCAGTCTAACAGGGAGTACTGAAGCTTTCTTT.

The V gene is TRBV11-2, the J gene TRBJ1-5; D not certain. V lost 1 base and J lost 4, with 5 bases in between. Germline V lookup: CDR1 SGHAT, CDR2 FQNNGV. The CDR3 length is 13 residues. CDR3 sequence reads: CASSLADNQPQHF. CDR3 DNA sequence: TGTGCCAGCAGCTTAGCAGATAATCAGCCCCAGCATTTT. Based on the CDR3 plus reference TRBV11-2 and TRBJ1-5, the full variable domain is EAGVAQSPRYKIIEKRQSVAFWCNPISGHATLYWYQQILGQGPKLLIQFQNNGVVDDSQLPKDRFSAERLKGVDSTLKIQPAKLEDSAVYLCASSLADNQPQHFGDGTRLSIL.

This clonotype was counted many times. The rearrangement links TRBV18 to TRBJ2-7; TRBD2 might be the D (6 bases). The CDR3 length is 14 residues. V lost 3 bases to trimming and J lost 2 bases, with 11 bases between them. The germline V gene has CDR1 KGHSH and CDR2 LQKENI. As DNA, the CDR3 is TGTGCCAGCTCACCGGGAGGAGGGACCTACGAGCAGTACTTC. Protein product: CASSPGGGTYEQYF. Full variable domain (remainder filled in from reference TRBV18 and TRBJ2-7): NAGVMQNPRHLVRRRGQEARLRCSPMKGHSHVYWYRQLPEEGLKFMVYLQKENIIDESGMPKERFSAEFPKEGPSILRIQQVVRGDSAAYFCASSPGGGTYEQYFGPGTRLTVT.

In this sample, this clonotype is medium-sized (0.01 to 0.1%). The chain couples TRBV6-1 to TRBJ1-6; D is unclear. The CDR3 is 15 amino acids. Trimming left V 1 base short and J 10 bases short, with 14 bases between. Germline V gene sequence: CDR1 MNHNS, CDR2 SASEGT. This CDR3 is CASSEVTRLISPLHF. The CDR3 nucleotides read TGTGCCAGCAGTGAAGTGACTCGGTTAATCTCACCCCTCCACTTT.

This clonotype occurred a few times. The gene calls are TRBV6-1 and TRBJ2-2, with 11 bases identical to TRBD1. Germline V gene sequence: CDR1 MNHNS, CDR2 SASEGT. This CDR3 contains 14 residues. Trimming at V came to 11 bases and at J to 5 bases, leaving 7 bases not matched to a gene. The CDR3 coding sequence is TGTGCCTCCGGGACAGGGGGTTGGACCGGGGAGCTGTTTTTT. Translating gives CASGTGGWTGELFF.

This clonotype was recorded at least ten times. The genes are TRBV28 and TRBJ2-3; the D gene is possibly TRBD2 (6 bases). From germline, CDR1 is MDHEN and CDR2 SYDVKM. The CDR3 extends over 15 amino acids. The V and J ends lost 3 bases and 2 bases respectively, with 12 bases between them. The CDR3 nucleotides are TGTGCCAGCAGTTTTGGAGGGCGGAACACAGATACGCAGTATTTT. Translated, it gives CASSFGGRNTDTQYF.

In regard to this clonotype: A much more abundant neighbour one base away suggests this may be a read error. This chain joins TRBV18 and TRBJ2-1; D remains ambiguous. CDR1 KGHSH and CDR2 LQKENI come from the germline V gene. The CDR3 consists of 14 residues. CDR3 DNA sequence: TGTGCCAACTCACCCCTCGGAAGCTACAATGAGCAGTTCTTC. Its protein product is CANSPLGSYNEQFF.

This clonotype is medium-sized. This chain's CDR3 is CASSYRTSYGYTF. The DNA for the CDR3 is TGTGCCAGCAGTTACCGAACCTCCTATGGCTACACCTTC. The rearrangement joins TRBV6-5 to TRBJ1-2; no clear D. This CDR3 region has 13 residues. Per the germline V gene, CDR1 is MNHEY and CDR2 is SVGAGI. V lost 2 bases and J 4 bases, leaving 8 bases between the germline ends.

This clonotype was observed a handful of times. The rearrangement uses TRBV6-5 and TRBJ1-2, with TRBD1 matching over 9 bases. Germline CDR1 reads MNHEY; CDR2 reads SVGAGI. The junction had 3 bases not matched to a gene; V was cut back by 10 bases and J by 6 bases. The CDR3 is 11 residues long. The CDR3 sequence: CAIGQGNGYTF. The CDR3, as DNA: TGTGCCATCGGACAGGGGAATGGCTACACCTTC.

The chain couples TRBV11-2 to TRBJ1-5; D gene uncertain. Germline CDR1 is SGHAT and CDR2 is FQNNGV. The CDR3 length is 15 residues. Trimming left V 5 bases short and J 4 bases short, with 15 bases between. CDR3 sequence: CASSPGTRENQPQHF. The CDR3, as DNA: TGTGCCAGCAGCCCTGGCACTCGGGAGAATCAGCCCCAGCATTTT.

V usage is TRBV12-3 or TRBV12-4 and J usage is TRBJ1-2; D uncertain. Trimming stripped 2 bases from V and 6 bases from J, with 7 bases between. CDR3 length: 12 residues. CDR3 sequence reads: CASSLLTNGYTF. Written as DNA, the CDR3 is TGTGCCAGCAGTTTATTGACGAATGGCTACACCTTC.

This clonotype is categorized as medium-sized. The chain couples TRBV29-1 to TRBJ1-1, with D perhaps TRBD1 (6 bases). The CDR3 contains 14 residues. V was trimmed by 6 bases and J by 4 bases, leaving 18 bases between them. Germline values: CDR1 SQVTM, CDR2 ANQGSEA. This CDR3 reads CSVLKDSGGTEAFF. In nucleotides, the CDR3 is TGCAGCGTACTAAAGGACAGCGGAGGCACTGAAGCTTTCTTT.